The rows below give T cell receptor beta chains drawn from one sample of a study of cytomegalovirus exposure and HLA in healthy donors. Data came from immunoSEQ multiplex PCR; TCRdb stores just in-frame clones and leaves some out. The table shows about 230,000 clones, with around 78% occurring only once. Sequencing input: PBMCs. Receptors were obtained from a boy between 10 and 17 years old in good health and CMV-seronegative. The CDR3 runs from the conserved cysteine through the conserved F or W. The D gene is left open where the match is weak. Clone size, where shown, is once, few, many, or a class for clones that have expanded.

V gene	clone size	D gene	J gene	CDR3 protein	CDR3 DNA
TRBV5-1	NA	TRBD2	TRBJ2-5	CASSLGTRAYQETQYF	TGCGCCAGCAGCCTCGGGACTAGGGCGTACCAAGAGACCCAGTACTTC
TRBV30	NA	NA	TRBJ2-2	CAWTGNTGELFF	TGTGCCTGGACAGGGAACACCGGGGAGCTGTTTTTT
TRBV14	few	NA	TRBJ2-7	CASRGAGVGEQYF	TGTGCCAGCAGGGGGGCGGGAGTTGGAGAGCAGTACTTC
TRBV7-9	NA	NA	TRBJ2-7	CASSFNYEQYF	TGTGCCAGCAGCTTTAACTACGAGCAGTACTTC
TRBV6-5	NA	TRBD1	TRBJ1-2	CASRRTGTGGFCTF	TGTGCCAGCAGGCGGACCGGGACAGGGGGCTTCTGCACCTTC
TRBV27	NA	NA	TRBJ2-5	CASSLLLARETQYF	TGTGCCAGCAGTTTATTACTAGCTCGCGAGACCCAGTACTTC
TRBV30	NA	TRBD2	TRBJ2-3	CAWSTGGESFADTQYF	TGTGCCTGGAGTACCGGGGGGGAGAGTTTCGCAGATACGCAGTATTTT
TRBV11-3	NA	TRBD2	TRBJ2-1	CASSFPIDGGDEQFF	TGTGCCAGCAGTTTTCCAATTGACGGGGGGGATGAGCAGTTCTTC
TRBV30	NA	TRBD2	TRBJ2-7	CAWRSGDVLYEQYF	TGTGCCTGGAGGAGCGGGGACGTCTTGTACGAGCAGTACTTC
TRBV2	few	TRBD2	TRBJ2-2	CASRSGRATGELFF	TGTGCCAGCAGAAGCGGGAGGGCAACCGGGGAGCTGTTTTTT
TRBV10-2	NA	NA	TRBJ2-1	CASSTTGPEQFF	TGCGCCAGCAGTACGACAGGTCCTGAGCAGTTCTTC
TRBV5-5	NA	NA	TRBJ1-2	CASSLGSGVGYTF	TGTGCCAGCAGCTTGGGATCAGGGGTTGGCTACACCTTC
TRBV11-2	NA	NA	TRBJ2-5	CASSLTGGIGRETQYF	TGTGCCAGCAGCTTAACGGGCGGGATCGGGCGGGAGACCCAGTACTTC
TRBV7-8	NA	TRBD1	TRBJ2-5	CASSSPNGQGLTYF	TGTGCCAGCAGCTCGCCTAACGGACAGGGATTAACGTACTTC
TRBV19	NA	NA	TRBJ2-5	CASSILTGSETQYF	TGTGCCAGTAGTATCCTAACAGGGTCGGAGACCCAGTACTTC
TRBV2	NA	NA	TRBJ1-5	CASTLGYNQPQHF	TGTGCCAGCACACTAGGTTATAATCAGCCCCAGCATTTT
TRBV11-3	few	NA	TRBJ2-3	CASSPAAGTDTQYF	TGTGCCAGCAGCCCTGCCGCGGGCACAGATACGCAGTATTTT
TRBV12-5	NA	TRBD2	TRBJ2-6	CASGLEWMDPRGGGGSGANVLTF	TGTGCTAGTGGTTTGGAGTGGATGGATCCTAGGGGCGGCGGGGGCTCTGGGGCCAACGTCCTGACTTTC
TRBV30	NA	TRBD1	TRBJ1-6	CAWSRQGVSPLHF	TGTGCCTGGAGTCGGCAGGGGGTTTCACCCCTCCACTTT
TRBV28	few	TRBD2	TRBJ2-7	CASSRTGTRSYEQYF	TGTGCCAGCAGTCGTACCGGGACTAGATCCTACGAGCAGTACTTC
TRBV27	once	NA	TRBJ2-3	CASSFKAVSTDTQYF	TGTGCCAGCAGTTTTAAGGCGGTGAGCACAGATACGCAGTATTTT
TRBV10-3	NA	NA	TRBJ2-4	CATRDTKNIQYF	TGTGCCACCCGGGACACCAAAAACATTCAGTACTTC
TRBV5-1	once	NA	TRBJ1-1	CASSLLTGGTEAFF	TGCGCCAGCAGCTTGTTGACCGGCGGGACTGAAGCTTTCTTT
TRBV29-1	NA	NA	TRBJ2-1	CSVGLVNEQFF	TGCAGCGTTGGACTAGTCAATGAGCAGTTCTTC
TRBV7-9	NA	TRBD1	TRBJ1-2	CASSQMTGGGYTF	TGTGCCAGCAGCCAGATGACAGGGGGTGGCTACACCTTC
TRBV7-8	NA	TRBD2	TRBJ2-1	CASSPQGSGGVSEQFF	TGTGCCAGCAGCCCGCAGGGTAGCGGGGGGGTTTCCGAGCAGTTCTTC
TRBV5-1	NA	TRBD1	TRBJ2-5	CASSLLRTGGKETQYF	TGCGCCAGCAGCCTCCTTCGGACAGGGGGCAAAGAGACCCAGTACTTC
TRBV5-1	NA	NA	TRBJ2-1	CASSLSLARFSYNEQFF	TGCGCCAGCAGCTTGAGTCTCGCGCGGTTCTCCTACAATGAGCAGTTCTTC
TRBV5-8	NA	TRBD1	TRBJ1-5	CASSGYTGGAGQPQHF	TGTGCCAGCAGCGGGTACACAGGGGGCGCTGGACAGCCCCAGCATTTT
TRBV7-6	NA	TRBD1	TRBJ1-6	CASSHRTGENSPLHF	TGTGCCAGCAGCCACCGGACAGGGGAGAATTCACCCCTCCACTTT
TRBV5-6	NA	NA	TRBJ1-2	CASSRDRNYGYTF	TGTGCCAGCAGCCGTGACAGAAACTATGGCTACACCTTC
TRBV29-1	once	TRBD1	TRBJ1-1	CSVGQGVNTEAFF	TGCAGCGTTGGACAGGGAGTAAACACTGAAGCTTTCTTT
TRBV10-3	few	TRBD1	TRBJ1-1	CAISERGRNTEAFF	TGTGCCATCAGTGAAAGGGGGCGGAACACTGAAGCTTTCTTT
TRBV7-9	few	NA	TRBJ2-4	CASTPGKNIQYF	TGTGCCAGCACGCCAGGCAAAAACATTCAGTACTTC
TRBV6-6	NA	NA	TRBJ2-7	CASSPGLVAYEQYF	TGTGCCAGCAGCCCGGGACTGGTGGCCTACGAGCAGTACTTC
TRBV18	NA	TRBD1	TRBJ1-5	CASSPQDRVPNQPQHF	TGTGCCAGCTCACCCCAAGACAGGGTACCCAATCAGCCCCAGCATTTT
TRBV21-1	NA	NA	TRBJ1-5	CASSKKAEGALSQPQHF	TGTGCCAGCAGCAAAAAGGCTGAAGGGGCCTTGTCTCAGCCCCAGCATTTT
TRBV14	NA	TRBD1	TRBJ2-7	CASSQFRDRAYEQYF	TGTGCCAGCAGCCAATTCCGGGACAGAGCCTACGAGCAGTACTTC
TRBV7-9	NA	NA	TRBJ1-2	CASSLVRGFPGYTF	TGTGCCAGCAGCTTAGTGAGAGGGTTTCCTGGCTACACCTTC
TRBV27	few	NA	TRBJ1-6	CASSLSAGPTLAPLHF	TGTGCCAGCAGTTTATCGGCGGGGCCGACCTTGGCACCCCTCCACTTT
TRBV27	NA	NA	TRBJ2-1	CASSLYVRDNEQFF	TGTGCCAGCAGTTTATACGTCAGGGACAATGAGCAGTTCTTC
TRBV5-1	NA	TRBD2	TRBJ2-1	CASSRTGTSGGGNEQFF	TGCGCCAGCAGCCGAACCGGGACTAGCGGGGGGGGGAATGAGCAGTTCTTC
TRBV11-1	few	TRBD1	TRBJ2-2	CASSRDRRNTGELFF	TGTGCCAGCAGCCGGGACAGGAGGAACACCGGGGAGCTGTTTTTT
TRBV30	NA	TRBD1	TRBJ2-1	CAWSAYTGTGGSYNEQFF	TGTGCCTGGAGCGCATACACCGGGACAGGGGGCTCCTACAATGAGCAGTTCTTC